Each of the 12 T cell receptor beta chains below was sequenced from the same sample in a study of beta chain features in type 1 diabetes. As every portion of the isolated RNA was reverse transcribed, the sequencing read expressed TCRB transcripts. Method: immunoSEQ multiplex PCR; TCRdb's copy keeps in-frame clones and lacks some. Seen here are 900,000 or so clones, around a sixth observed once, and the top ten hold around 0.02%. Sequencing was performed on naive CD4+ T cells from blood. The receptor source for this set is a woman between 18 and 30 years old in good health.

V is TRBV7-2 and J is TRBJ2-5; no definite D call. Trimming pared 5 bases from V and 5 bases from J, leaving 15 bases between. This CDR3 contains 14 residues. The V gene's germline CDR1 is SGHTA and CDR2 FQGNSA. Here the CDR3 reads CASSRIRQSETQYF. CDR3 in DNA: TGTGCCAGCAGCCGCATCCGGCAGAGTGAGACCCAGTACTTC.

V and J are TRBV4-3 and TRBJ2-7; possibly TRBD1 for D (5 bases). The CDR3 length is 13 residues. CDR1 is LGHNA, CDR2 YSLEER, per germline. The V gene lost 5 bases and the J gene lost 1 base, with 9 bases spanning the gap. The CDR3 coding sequence is TGCGCCAGCAGCAGAGACAGATCCTACGAGCAGTACTTC. This encodes CASSRDRSYEQYF.

This clone was seen only a few times. The chain carries TRBV9 and TRBJ2-2, with D hard to call. With 5 bases removed from V and 0 bases from J, the gap between germline ends came to 11 bases. CDR1 and CDR2 (germline): SGDLS, YYNGEE. The CDR3 contains 15 residues. The CDR3 coding sequence is TGTGCCAGCAGGCAACGTACGCCGAACACCGGGGAGCTGTTTTTT. Its protein product is CASRQRTPNTGELFF.

V is TRBV28 and J is TRBJ2-1, with 10 bases that match TRBD2. CDR1 and CDR2 (germline): MDHEN, SYDVKM. The CDR3 has 16 amino acids. V lost 6 bases, J lost 4 bases, and 9 bases stayed unmatched. CDR3 residues: CASSPPSGSWYNEQFF. CDR3 DNA sequence: TGTGCCAGCAGCCCACCTAGCGGGAGTTGGTACAATGAGCAGTTCTTC.

The chain joins TRBV29-1 to TRBJ1-3; D is possibly TRBD1 (5 bases). The CDR3 is 16 residues long. The V gene's germline CDR1 is SQVTM and CDR2 ANQGSEA. V dropped 6 bases and J dropped 0 bases, with 18 bases sitting between them. The CDR3 DNA reads TGCAGCGTCGATTCCGGGACGGCGAGCTCTGGAAACACCATATATTTT. Its translation is CSVDSGTASSGNTIYF.

The chain has TRBV6-6 and TRBJ1-2; D gene unclear. Between the trimmed V and J ends, which lost 5 bases and 0 bases, there was a span of 10 bases. Germline CDR1 reads MNHNY; CDR2 reads SVGAGI (reference sequence). The CDR3 has 14 amino acids. The CDR3 loop reads CASSNLRANYGYTF. Here the CDR3 DNA reads TGTGCCAGCAGTAATCTGAGAGCTAACTATGGCTACACCTTC.

The rearrangement uses TRBV28 and TRBJ2-3; 9 nucleotides line up with TRBD1. Germline V gene data show CDR1 as MDHEN and CDR2 as SYDVKM. V dropped 5 bases and J dropped 6; count of bases not matched to a gene: 9. The length of the CDR3 is 15 residues. CDR3 residues: CASSPPGTGRDTQYF. Written as DNA, the CDR3 is TGTGCCAGCAGTCCCCCCGGGACAGGGCGTGATACGCAGTATTTT. Complete variable domain (other parts from reference TRBV28 and TRBJ2-3): DVKVTQSSRYLVKRTGEKVFLECVQDMDHENMFWYRQDPGLGLRLIYFSYDVKMKEKGDIPEGYSVSREKKERFSLILESASTNQTSMYLCASSPPGTGRDTQYFGPGTRLTVL.

This clone was seen a few times. This chain links TRBV2 with TRBJ2-5; D assignment may be TRBD1 or TRBD2 (5 bases each). In germline, CDR1 is SNHLY, CDR2 FYNNEI. Deletions cut 8 bases from V and 7 bases from J, with 11 bases between. CDR3 length: 11 residues. This CDR3 is CASEGSGTQYF. Written as DNA, the CDR3 is TGTGCCAGCGAGGGGTCCGGGACCCAGTACTTC.

The chain carries TRBV10-3 and TRBJ2-7; tentative D call: TRBD1 (6 bases). Trimming pared 0 bases from V and 5 bases from J, leaving 14 bases between. The CDR3 covers 15 residues. The germline gives CDR1 ENHRY, CDR2 SYGVKD. CDR3 DNA: TGTGCCATCAGTGAGTCACAGGGCCTAAGGAACGAGCAGTACTTC. The encoded protein is CAISESQGLRNEQYF.

J is TRBJ2-1 and V is TRBV19, with no clear D. V lost 5 bases and J lost 0, with 14 bases in between. Looked up from germline, CDR1 is LNHDA and CDR2 is SQIVND (reference sequence). The CDR3 contains 16 residues. CDR3 DNA sequence: TGTGCCAGTAGTCGGCCTACAAGGCCCTCCTACAATGAGCAGTTCTTC. Protein product: CASSRPTRPSYNEQFF.

V usage is TRBV7-9 and J usage is TRBJ1-2; the match to TRBD1 covers 8 bases. The V and J ends lost 6 bases and 7 bases, in that order; junction bases with no gene match: 7. Germline CDR1 SEHNR, CDR2 FQNEAQ (reference sequence). The CDR3 has 13 amino acids. CDR3 nucleotides: TGTGCCAGCAGGTCGACAGGGGATCCTGGCTACACCTTC. Amino acid sequence: CASRSTGDPGYTF.

DNA of the CDR3: TGTGCCAGCAGTCAACGACAGGGGAGGGCTTTCTTT. It specifies CASSQRQGRAFF. J is TRBJ1-1 and V is TRBV6-5; TRBD1 matches at 8 bases. Germline loops: CDR1 MNHEY, CDR2 SVGAGI. This CDR3 has 12 residues. With 5 bases clipped from V and 11 bases from J, the junction kept 7 bases outside the gene matches.